Presented here are 18 T cell receptor beta chains from one specimen sequenced in a study of blood T cell repertoires in COVID-19. Using immunoSEQ multiplex PCR, the repertoire was profiled, and TCRdb retains in-frame clones only, with some absent. The sample gives about 190,000 clones, around 84% of which show up once; 3% to 3.5% is in the top ten. The specimen was PBMCs or T cells enriched from blood (not recorded which). These receptors were collected from a woman aged 25 to 39 who had recovered from COVID-19.

The gene calls are TRBV18 and TRBJ1-5; 11 bases map to TRBD1. This CDR3 is built from 15 residues. The V gene's germline CDR1 is KGHSH and CDR2 LQKENI. The V gene end was trimmed by 6 bases and the J gene end by 5 bases; junction bases not matched to a gene: 6. DNA for the CDR3: TGTGCCAGCTCTACGGACAGGGGGCCAGATCAGCCCCAGCATTTT. This encodes CASSTDRGPDQPQHF.

The chain is built from TRBV28 and TRBJ2-3, with 10 bases lining up with TRBD2. V lost 5 bases to trimming and J lost 2 bases; unmatched junction nucleotides: 7. Germline V gene data show CDR1 as MDHEN and CDR2 as SYDVKM. CDR3 length: 16 residues. CDR3 sequence: CASSPRTSGHTDTQYF. The CDR3 nucleotides are TGTGCCAGCAGTCCCAGGACTAGCGGACACACAGATACGCAGTATTTT.

This chain links TRBV9 with TRBJ2-7, with TRBD1 as a possible D gene (6 bases). Germline V gives CDR1 SGDLS, CDR2 YYNGEE. Between the trimmed V and J ends, which lost 3 bases and 5 bases, there was a span of 15 bases. The CDR3 has 14 amino acids. The CDR3 sequence is CASSDVATGNEQYF. CDR3 in DNA: TGTGCCAGCAGCGACGTAGCGACAGGCAACGAGCAGTACTTC.

This rearrangement joins TRBV10-3 to TRBJ2-1; 8 nucleotides match TRBD1. Unmatched junction bases numbered 6, after V lost 0 bases and J lost 5 bases. CDR3 length: 16 amino acids. CDR1 ENHRY and CDR2 SYGVKD come from the germline V gene. In DNA form, the CDR3 reads TGTGCCATCAGTGAGTCGTGGACAGGGAGCGACAATGAGCAGTTCTTC. Its protein product is CAISESWTGSDNEQFF.

The CDR3 DNA reads TGTGCCAGCAGCGCCTTACAGAGCTCCTACGAGCAGTACTTC. Encoded protein: CASSALQSSYEQYF. This chain connects TRBV9 to TRBJ2-7; D not certain. Trimming left V 3 bases short and J 0 bases short, with 10 bases between. Per germline, CDR1 SGDLS and CDR2 YYNGEE. The CDR3 runs 14 residues.

The V gene is TRBV30, the J gene TRBJ2-3; 8 bases fit TRBD1. The CDR3 runs to 14 residues. Trimming took 4 bases from V and 3 from J; bases not matched to a gene: 6. Germline V gives CDR1 GTSNPN, CDR2 SVGIG (reference sequence). CDR3: CAWKGDRSTDTQYF. In nucleotides, the CDR3 is TGTGCCTGGAAAGGGGACAGGTCGACAGATACGCAGTATTTT.

CDR3 sequence (DNA): TGTGCCAGCAGGACAGAAGGGGTTTGGCAGCCCCAGCATTTT. Its protein product is CASRTEGVWQPQHF. The chain carries TRBV6-5 and TRBJ1-5; possible D gene TRBD1, 5 bases. The ends were cut back, 6 bases at V and 7 bases at J, with 16 bases in the middle. Germline values: CDR1 MNHEY, CDR2 SVGAGI. The CDR3 is 14 residues long.

This chain connects TRBV5-1 to TRBJ1-4, with TRBD1 as a possible D gene (6 bases). There are 14 residues in the CDR3. V was cut by 4 bases and J by 0 bases, with 7 bases left in between. Germline values: CDR1 SGHRS, CDR2 YFSETQ. The CDR3 loop is CASSDRSTNEKLFF. DNA of the CDR3: TGCGCCAGCAGCGACAGGTCAACTAATGAAAAACTGTTTTTT.

This chain uses TRBV2 with TRBJ1-1; D remains unclear. From germline, CDR1 is SNHLY and CDR2 FYNNEI. V gave up 7 bases and J gave up 6 bases, with 18 bases separating them. This CDR3 is 14 amino acids long. CDR3 amino acids: CASNTEEGSAEAFF. Here the CDR3 DNA reads TGTGCCAGCAATACAGAGGAGGGAAGCGCTGAAGCTTTCTTT.

This chain links TRBV18 with TRBJ2-5, with D possibly being TRBD1 (6 bases). With 2 bases removed from V and 4 bases from J, the gap between germline ends came to 11 bases. The germline CDR1 and CDR2 sequences are KGHSH and LQKENI. The CDR3 runs 14 residues. CDR3 region: CASSPIPGVETQYF. The CDR3 DNA sequence: TGTGCCAGCTCACCAATCCCAGGGGTAGAGACCCAGTACTTC.

V and J are TRBV6-5 and TRBJ2-1; tentatively, D is TRBD2 (5 bases). V was pared by 2 bases and J by 0 bases, with 8 bases between. CDR3 size: 15 residues. CDR1 is MNHEY, CDR2 SVGAGI, per germline. The DNA for the CDR3 is TGTGCCAGCAGTTACACAGCGGACTCCTACAATGAGCAGTTCTTC. Its translation: CASSYTADSYNEQFF.

The chain employs TRBV5-3 and TRBJ2-7, with 12 nucleotides matching TRBD2. TRBV5-3 is assigned to the ORF class and has an uncertain function. The V and J ends lost 0 bases and 4 bases, in that order; junction bases with no gene match: 14. This CDR3 has 19 residues. CDR3 coding DNA: TGTGCCAGAAGCTTGGTCACTAGCGGGAGGTCCAAACCCCTTTACGAGCAGTACTTC. Residues: CARSLVTSGRSKPLYEQYF.

This clone was counted a single time. The chain is built from TRBV6-5 and TRBJ2-1; 10 bases match TRBD2. CDR1 MNHEY and CDR2 SVGAGI come from the germline V gene. CDR3 length equals 16 residues. The V gene end was trimmed by 0 bases and the J gene end by 5 bases; junction bases not matched to a gene: 4. CDR3: CASSYSPSGGHNEQFF. The CDR3 coding sequence is TGTGCCAGCAGTTACTCGCCTAGCGGGGGCCACAATGAGCAGTTCTTC.

This chain joins TRBV29-1 and TRBJ1-2; 8 bases map to TRBD1. J was trimmed by 6 bases and V by 0 bases; bases with no gene match: 6. The CDR3 is 14 residues long. From germline, CDR1 is SQVTM and CDR2 ANQGSEA. The CDR3 DNA is TGCAGCGTTGAAGACGGACAGGGCGGGAATGGCTACACCTTC. This translates into CSVEDGQGGNGYTF. Combining the CDR3 with reference TRBV29-1 and TRBJ1-2 gives the whole variable domain SAVISQKPSRDICQRGTSLTIQCQVDSQVTMMFWYRQQPGQSLTLIATANQGSEATYESGFVIDKFPISRPNLTFSTLTVSNMSPEDSSIYLCSVEDGQGGNGYTFGSGTRLTVV.

The rearrangement joins TRBV10-1 to TRBJ1-1; D not certain. This CDR3 is 12 amino acids long. V was shortened by 2 bases and J by 3 bases, with 4 bases between the two germline ends. Per the germline V gene, CDR1 is WNHNN and CDR2 is SYGVQD (reference sequence). The CDR3 is CASSERDTEAFF. CDR3 coding DNA: TGCGCCAGCAGTGAGCGGGACACTGAAGCTTTCTTT.

The rearrangement joins TRBV4-1 to TRBJ2-7; D might be TRBD2 (7 bases). V lost 0 bases and J 4 bases, leaving 19 bases between the germline ends. From germline, CDR1 is MGHRA and CDR2 YSYEKL. This CDR3 region has 17 residues. CDR3 region: CASSQDLRGAGRYEQYF. The CDR3 DNA reads as TGCGCCAGCAGCCAAGATCTACGGGGGGCAGGTCGTTACGAGCAGTACTTC.

This chain joins TRBV28 and TRBJ1-2, with TRBD1 matching over 8 bases. The CDR3 is 12 amino acids. Unmatched junction bases numbered 4, after V lost 8 bases and J lost 5 bases. The V gene's germline CDR1 is MDHEN and CDR2 SYDVKM. The CDR3 reads CASSDRVYGYTF. As DNA, the CDR3 is TGTGCCAGCTCGGACAGGGTATATGGCTACACCTTC.

The chain combines TRBV3-1 (or the pseudogene TRBV3-2) with TRBJ1-1; D not certain. The CDR3 has 11 residues. The ends were cut back, 6 bases at V and 1 base at J, with 3 bases in the middle. The germline V gene encodes CDR1 LGHDT and CDR2 YNNKEL (reference sequence). CDR3 protein: CASRRNTEAFF. In nucleotides, the CDR3 is TGTGCCAGCAGGCGGAACACTGAAGCTTTCTTT.